The 20 T cell receptor beta chains below were found in one sample sequenced in a study of shared clonotypes between healthy human individuals. Assay: immunoSEQ multiplex PCR; the TCRdb copy retains only in-frame clones and omits some. The sample contains 190,000 or so clones, approximately 70% of which appear only once. Specimen: memory CD4+ T cells sorted from blood. The sample's subset: CD45RA-negative fraction. Source of these receptors: a man aged 25 to 40 in good health.

This chain links TRBV7-9 with TRBJ2-7; unclear D gene. Trimming left V 0 bases short and J 2 bases short, with 11 bases between. The CDR3 sequence is 15 residues long. Germline-derived CDR1 and CDR2 are SEHNR and FQNEAQ (reference sequence). Here the CDR3 reads CASSLARPDAYEQYF. CDR3 bases: TGTGCCAGCAGCTTAGCTCGTCCAGACGCCTACGAGCAGTACTTC.

Comment on this clone: Other DNA sequences within the sample encode an identical CDR3. The chain has TRBV7-2 and TRBJ2-1; 7 bases align to TRBD2. V dropped 2 bases and J dropped 7; count of bases not matched to a gene: 11. This CDR3 is built from 16 residues. Germline V gene sequence: CDR1 SGHTA, CDR2 FQGNSA. The DNA of the CDR3 is TGTGCCAGCAGCTTAACGACTAGCAGGTTTGGAAATGAGCAGTTCTTC. Its protein product is CASSLTTSRFGNEQFF.

This clone was counted between two and nine times. CDR3 amino acids: CASSQEPSGSFGGELFF. The CDR3 DNA follows: TGTGCCAGCAGCCAAGAACCTAGCGGGAGTTTCGGCGGGGAGCTGTTTTTT. J is TRBJ2-2 and V is TRBV4-2, with 10 positions matching TRBD2. V gave up 0 bases and J gave up 7 bases; unmatched junction bases: 8. The length of the CDR3 is 17 residues. Germline V gene sequence: CDR1 LGHNA, CDR2 YNFKEQ.

V usage is TRBV30 and J usage is TRBJ2-6; no firm D call. The CDR3 length is 12 residues. CDR1 and CDR2 from the germline V gene are GTSNPN and SVGIG (reference sequence). Deletions cut 6 bases from V and 2 bases from J, with 5 bases between. This chain's CDR3 is CACSPGANVLTF. CDR3 in DNA: TGTGCCTGCTCACCTGGGGCCAACGTCCTGACTTTC.

This clone was recorded at least ten times. This chain connects TRBV5-6 to TRBJ2-5; D possibly corresponds to TRBD1 (5 bases). The ends were cut back, 2 bases at V and 1 base at J, with 9 bases in the middle. Germline CDR1 is SGHDT and CDR2 is YYEEEE. This CDR3 spans 14 amino acids. The CDR3 reads CASSFVQGQETQYF. As DNA, the CDR3 is TGTGCCAGCAGCTTCGTCCAGGGCCAAGAGACCCAGTACTTC.

V and J are TRBV5-1 and TRBJ2-3; D may be TRBD1 (6 bases). The CDR3 has 17 amino acids. The V gene lost 1 base and the J gene lost 2 bases, with 17 bases spanning the gap. Germline values: CDR1 SGHRS, CDR2 YFSETQ. The CDR3 region has the DNA TGCGCCAGCAGCTTGCGTTGGCCCCAGGGGTTCACAGATACGCAGTATTTT. This translates into CASSLRWPQGFTDTQYF.

The table lists this clone with a few counts. V usage is TRBV2 and J usage is TRBJ2-1, with 7 bases matching TRBD2. This CDR3 region has 14 residues. V lost 5 bases, J lost 8 bases, and 9 bases stayed unmatched. Per the germline V gene, CDR1 is SNHLY and CDR2 is FYNNEI. The CDR3 sequence: CASSTAGVYDEQFF. CDR3 coding DNA: TGTGCCAGCAGTACCGCGGGAGTGTACGATGAGCAGTTCTTC.

The rearrangement joins TRBV10-3 to TRBJ2-1, with D possibly TRBD2 on 5 matching bases. Germline V lookup: CDR1 ENHRY, CDR2 SYGVKD. The CDR3 sequence is 16 residues long. The V and J ends lost 8 bases and 8 bases respectively, with 25 bases between them. The CDR3 bases are TGTGCCATCCATGATCGACGGGATCAAAAACCCGATGAGCAGTTCTTC. Its translation is CAIHDRRDQKPDEQFF.

The V and J genes are TRBV7-8 and TRBJ2-3; 7 bases agree with TRBD1. V lost 5 bases, J lost 2 bases, and 13 bases stayed unmatched. CDR1 and CDR2 (germline): SGHVS, FQNEAQ. This CDR3 is 17 amino acids long. Here the CDR3 DNA reads TGTGCCAGCAGCCGGTACCCGACAGGGCAGATCACAGATACGCAGTATTTT. Translation gives CASSRYPTGQITDTQYF.

This clone was detected ten times or more. The chain uses TRBV7-9 and TRBJ2-7; possibly TRBD1 for D (5 bases). The CDR3 is 15 residues long. Between the trimmed V and J ends, which lost 5 bases and 5 bases, there was a span of 19 bases. The V gene's germline CDR1 is SEHNR and CDR2 FQNEAQ (reference sequence). For the CDR3, the DNA is TGTGCCAGCAGCCCACCGTTTAGGTGGGGCAACGAGCAGTACTTC. Encoded protein: CASSPPFRWGNEQYF. The complete variable domain, with remaining parts taken from reference TRBV7-9 and TRBJ2-7, reads DTGVSQNPRHKITKRGQNVTFRCDPISEHNRLYWYRQTLGQGPEFLTYFQNEAQLEKSRLLSDRFSAERPKGSFSTLEIQRTEQGDSAMYLCASSPPFRWGNEQYFGPGTRLTVT.

This clone has just one count. The chain recombines TRBV7-9 with TRBJ2-5; 8 bases align to TRBD2. V shed 6 bases and J 5 bases; nucleotides not matched to a gene: 11. CDR3 length: 15 residues. Germline lookup yields CDR1 SEHNR and CDR2 FQNEAQ (reference sequence). Here the CDR3 reads CASSLSRGGAETQYF. In DNA, the CDR3 is TGTGCCAGCAGTCTAAGCCGGGGGGGGGCGGAGACCCAGTACTTC. The full variable domain, in which reference TRBV7-9 and TRBJ2-5 provide the parts outside the CDR3, is DTGVSQNPRHKITKRGQNVTFRCDPISEHNRLYWYRQTLGQGPEFLTYFQNEAQLEKSRLLSDRFSAERPKGSFSTLEIQRTEQGDSAMYLCASSLSRGGAETQYFGPGTRLLVL.

The rearrangement uses TRBV19 and TRBJ1-1, with 7 bases identical to TRBD1. The CDR3 spans 12 residues. Germline CDR1 is LNHDA and CDR2 is SQIVND (reference sequence). V gave up 7 bases and J gave up 6 bases; unmatched junction bases: 5. In nucleotides, the CDR3 is TGTGCCAGTACAACAGGGGCGGCTGAAGCTTTCTTT. Encoded protein: CASTTGAAEAFF.

The chain is built from TRBV9 and TRBJ2-5, with D perhaps given as TRBD1 or TRBD2 (6 bases each). Germline CDR1 reads SGDLS; CDR2 reads YYNGEE. The CDR3 is 13 amino acids. V was pared by 3 bases and J by 3 bases, with 9 bases between. The CDR3 protein is CASSEGGEETQYF. CDR3 sequence (DNA): TGTGCCAGCAGCGAGGGGGGAGAAGAGACCCAGTACTTC.

This chain uses TRBV7-2 with TRBJ2-3; 16 bases align to TRBD2. Trimming at V came to 4 bases and at J to 5 bases, leaving 3 bases not matched to a gene. In germline, CDR1 is SGHTA, CDR2 FQGNSA. This CDR3 is built from 16 residues. CDR3 sequence reads: CASSWGLAGGRDTQYF. The CDR3 region has the DNA TGTGCCAGCAGCTGGGGACTAGCGGGAGGGCGAGATACGCAGTATTTT. Using reference TRBV7-2 and TRBJ2-3 for the parts outside the CDR3, the full variable domain is GAGVSQSPSNKVTEKGKDVELRCDPISGHTALYWYRQSLGQGLEFLIYFQGNSAPDKSGLPSDRFSAERTGGSVSTLTIQRTQQEDSAVYLCASSWGLAGGRDTQYFGPGTRLTVL.

V usage is TRBV10-2 and J usage is TRBJ2-7; D gene uncertain. Trimming shortened V by 8 bases and J by 4 bases, and 12 bases separated the two germline ends. Germline V gene data show CDR1 as WSHSY and CDR2 as SAAADI. This CDR3 contains 12 residues. This chain's CDR3 is CASSPNGYEQYF. DNA for the CDR3: TGCGCCAGCTCCCCTAACGGATACGAGCAGTACTTC.

In its sample, this clone was seen many times. This chain uses TRBV2 with TRBJ2-1; D might be TRBD2 (7 bases). V was trimmed by 0 bases and J by 12 bases, leaving 21 bases between them. The CDR3 runs to 16 residues. Looked up from germline, CDR1 is SNHLY and CDR2 is FYNNEI. The CDR3 loop reads CASSEAVQGHGRRQFF. In DNA, the CDR3 is TGTGCCAGCAGTGAAGCGGTACAGGGACACGGGAGGAGGCAGTTCTTC.

Many counts were recorded for this clone. V usage is TRBV6-5 and J usage is TRBJ1-1; tentatively, D is TRBD1 (6 bases). CDR3 length equals 13 residues. Deletions cut 0 bases from V and 5 bases from J, with 7 bases between. Germline CDR1 is MNHEY and CDR2 is SVGAGI. The CDR3 loop is CASSYSGGTEAFF. The CDR3 region has the DNA TGTGCCAGCAGTTACTCAGGGGGGACTGAAGCTTTCTTT.

CDR3 region: CASGSTDTQYF. CDR3 nucleotides: TGCGCCAGCGGAAGCACAGATACGCAGTATTTT. The V call is TRBV10-2, the J call TRBJ2-3; no reliable D call. Looked up from germline, CDR1 is WSHSY and CDR2 is SAAADI. With 8 bases removed from V and 0 bases from J, the gap between germline ends came to 3 bases. The CDR3 consists of 11 residues.

The chain links TRBV6-5 to TRBJ2-5, with 10 bases fitting TRBD2. Germline V gene sequence: CDR1 MNHEY, CDR2 SVGAGI. There are 16 residues in the CDR3. J lost 4 bases, V lost 1 base, and 6 bases had no gene match. CDR3 DNA sequence: TGTGCCAGCAGTTACTACCGGCTAGCGGGAGTAGAGACCCAGTACTTC. It encodes CASSYYRLAGVETQYF.

This clone was seen just once. This rearrangement joins TRBV5-4 to TRBJ2-1, with D perhaps matching TRBD1 (8 bases). V was shortened by 4 bases and J by 9 bases, with 23 bases between the two germline ends. CDR3 length: 16 amino acids. Germline CDR1 and CDR2: SGHNT and YYREEE (reference sequence). CDR3 protein: CASSLGQGLGGGEQFF. CDR3 bases: TGTGCCAGCAGCCTAGGACAGGGTCTGGGAGGGGGTGAGCAGTTCTTC.